This TCR beta chain is drawn from a study of Ad26.COV2.S vaccination and SARS-CoV-2 variants. The protocol was immunoSEQ multiplex PCR, while the TCRdb copy is restricted to in-frame clones and leaves out a portion. Of about 680,000 clones in the sample, around 90% were seen once. The treatment is: about 20 received Ad26.COV2.S at low or high dose, single or two shots; 5 received placebo; per-sample allocation not given. The samples were gathered on day 63 after the first injection of vaccine or placebo. The CDR3 is made up of 15 amino acids. In germline, CDR1 is SGHAT, CDR2 FQNNGV. Trimming pared 1 base from V and 5 bases from J, leaving 14 bases between. Of note for this clone: Antigen: not known.

Findings and limits, study-wide: Higher spike-specific TCR breadth was found in vaccine recipients than in placebo recipients.

The genes are TRBV11-2 and TRBJ2-5; TRBD2 might be the D (6 bases). The sample in question was peripheral blood, obtained in a trial of Ad26.COV2.S vaccine versus placebo. This receptor was taken from a person aged 18-65 years who received the Ad26.COV2.S COVID-19 vaccine or a placebo. CDR3 sequence (DNA): TGTGCCAGCAGCTTAGGGAGGGCCGAGCCGGAGACCCAGTACTTC. Translated, it gives CASSLGRAEPETQYF.